The T cell receptor beta chain described here comes from a study of T cell responses to AZD1222 COVID-19 vaccine. Profiling relied on immunoSEQ multiplex PCR, and the TCRdb table lists in-frame clones only, not all of them. The sample contains some 110,000 clones, roughly nine tenths of which appear only once. As to this clone: Its antigen remains unknown.

Whole-study findings and limits: After the peak T cell response, and only then, were repertoires sampled. Recipients of AZD1222 seropositive at baseline numbered only 6 or 7. Vaccine-related CD4 TCRs covered spike, predominating at 160-218 and 743-854.

Doses given second, at about 4 or about 12 weeks, were pooled. This TCR was recovered from an adult who received the AZD1222 COVID-19 vaccine. Sequencing used peripheral blood, obtained 28 days after the second AZD1222 dose.

The CDR3 protein is CASSFWVSGVGTDTQYF. The CDR3 nucleotides read TGTGCCAGCAGCTTCTGGGTTTCAGGGGTTGGCACAGATACGCAGTATTTT. The chain carries TRBV5-4 and TRBJ2-3; D may be TRBD1 (6 bases). The CDR3 loop spans 17 amino acids. Trimming stripped 2 bases from V and 1 base from J, with 17 bases between. CDR1 SGHNT and CDR2 YYREEE come from the germline V gene (reference sequence).